Shown below are 21 T cell receptor beta chains from a single sample sequenced in a study of blood T cells in healthy people across ages (dated by TCRdb to 2013 to 2016). Libraries came from 5' RACE. Sequencing instrument: Illumina HiSeq 2500. The second PCR ran for roughly 7 to 12 cycles and used a J-beta primer mix along with a sample-barcoded 5' primer. The public reads were reanalyzed by TCRdb: fastp trimming at Q25, MiXCR alignment, in-frame beta chains only. Each CDR3 protein gets just one entry, which takes the most common genes and DNA from the rows behind it. This sample is represented by about 400,000 distinct CDR3 sequences; about 49% of them were singletons. The top ten hold 50% to 65% of the sample. The source material was blood. The origin of the receptors is a man aged 60 to 69 in good health.

The chain has TRBV20-1 and TRBJ1-2, with D unresolved. V was shortened by 0 bases and J by 3 bases, with 11 bases between the two germline ends. The CDR3 runs to 14 residues. Germline V gene data show CDR1 as DFQATT and CDR2 as SNEGSKA (reference sequence). CDR3 DNA: TGCAGTGCTAGAGATAGGCGCCAGGACTATGGCTACACCTTC. Its translation is CSARDRRQDYGYTF.

This CDR3 reads CSARAPGGGNSPLHF. The CDR3 region has the DNA TGCAGTGCTAGAGCCCCAGGGGGGGGAAATTCACCCCTCCACTTT. The rearrangement uses TRBV20-1 and TRBJ1-6, with 7 bases fitting TRBD1. CDR3 length equals 15 residues. Trimming removed 1 base from V and 7 bases from J; junction bases left unmatched: 7. Looked up from germline, CDR1 is DFQATT and CDR2 is SNEGSKA (reference sequence).

The chain has TRBV7-9 and TRBJ2-1; no clear D. With the DNA end fitting TRBJ2-7 better, the J assignment may be wrong. CDR1 is SEHNR and CDR2 is FQNEAQ in the germline V gene (reference sequence). The CDR3 has 15 amino acids. The CDR3 bases are TGTGCCAGCAGCCCCGGATATGGGTCCTACAATGAGCAGTACTTC. Translating gives CASSPGYGSYNEQYF.

The V and J genes are TRBV21-1 and TRBJ2-7; the table's D call, TRBD1, has no DNA check behind it. TRBV21-1 is deemed a pseudogene. This CDR3 region has 14 residues. CDR3 residues: CAESQARGVYEQYF. For the CDR3, the DNA is TGTGCCGAGAGCCAGGCCAGGGGTGTCTACGAGCAGTACTTC.

The V call is TRBV7-2, the J call TRBJ2-7; 8 bases agree with TRBD2. Germline V lookup: CDR1 SGHTA, CDR2 FQGNSA. The CDR3 covers 14 residues. V lost 5 bases, J lost 1 base, and 4 bases stayed unmatched. CDR3 amino acids: CASSTREGSYEQYF. In DNA, the CDR3 is TGTGCCAGCAGCACACGGGAGGGATCCTACGAGCAGTACTTC.

V gene TRBV20-1 combines with J gene TRBJ2-3; D ambiguous. Germline CDR1 reads DFQATT; CDR2 reads SNEGSKA (reference sequence). The CDR3 totals 13 residues. V lost 3 bases and J lost 0, with 7 bases in between. The CDR3 DNA is TGCAGTGCTAGTGTTTTTAGCACAGATACGCAGTATTTT. Encoded protein: CSASVFSTDTQYF.

V is TRBV27 and J is TRBJ2-5; TRBD1 aligns across 8 bases. The CDR3 sequence is 15 residues long. Per the germline V gene, CDR1 is MNHEY and CDR2 is SMNVEV (reference sequence). V shed 6 bases, J shed 5 bases, and the junction held 11 bases outside the gene matches. The CDR3 loop reads CASSFGQGIGETQYF. CDR3 in DNA: TGTGCCAGCAGCTTCGGACAGGGCATTGGGGAGACCCAGTACTTC.

This clonotype appeared a single time. The chain's CDR3 is CASSQGGPGLVYEQYF. The CDR3 DNA reads TGTGCCAGCAGCCAAGGAGGGCCGGGACTAGTCTACGAGCAGTACTTC. The rearrangement uses TRBV3-1 and TRBJ2-4; 8 nucleotides agree with TRBD2. TRBJ2-7 explains the end of the DNA better; the J call may be wrong. The CDR3 consists of 16 residues. The germline V gene encodes CDR1 LGHDT and CDR2 YNNKEL (reference sequence).

The chain is built from TRBV5-1 and TRBJ2-5, with 7 bases fitting TRBD2. This CDR3 has 14 residues. The junction had 8 bases not matched to a gene; V was cut back by 4 bases and J by 5 bases. Germline-derived CDR1 and CDR2 are SGHRS and YFSETQ. The CDR3 is CASSLGLGLETQYF. CDR3 bases: TGCGCCAGCAGCCTTGGACTAGGCTTGGAGACCCAGTACTTC.

This clonotype showed up many times. The chain joins TRBV20-1 to TRBJ2-1; D is uncertain. The CDR3 totals 15 residues. V was shortened by 6 bases and J by 0 bases, with 15 bases between the two germline ends. The germline CDR1 and CDR2 sequences are DFQATT and SNEGSKA (reference sequence). The CDR3 nucleotides read TGCAGTGCCGCTTCCGGCCCAAGCTCCTACAATGAGCAGTTCTTC. Protein product: CSAASGPSSYNEQFF.

V and J are TRBV20-1 and TRBJ2-3, with a possible D match to TRBD2 (5 bases). The CDR3 length is 16 residues. The germline V and J ends were trimmed by 6 bases and 3 bases, with 22 bases remaining between them. Germline CDR1 and CDR2: DFQATT and SNEGSKA (reference sequence). Here the CDR3 DNA reads TGCAGTGCGGACGCTAGAGGGCTTCGAGTGACAGATACGCAGTATTTT. This codes for CSADARGLRVTDTQYF.

This clonotype occurred once. The gene calls are TRBV7-2 and TRBJ2-7; no definite D call. Germline V gives CDR1 SGHTA, CDR2 FQGNSA. V was cut by 5 bases and J by 2 bases, with 7 bases left in between. CDR3 length: 12 residues. CDR3 loop: CASSTEPYEQYF. CDR3 coding DNA: TGTGCCAGCAGCACTGAACCCTACGAGCAGTACTTC.

Only a few counts were recorded for this clonotype. The genes are TRBV28 and TRBJ2-5; D possibly matches TRBD1 or TRBD2 (5 bases each). The CDR3 length is 17 residues. The V gene's germline CDR1 is MDHEN and CDR2 SYDVKM. V was trimmed by 1 base and J by 5 bases, leaving 20 bases between them. CDR3 amino acids: CASSLLPGGGSGETQYF. Here the CDR3 DNA reads TGTGCCAGCAGTTTATTACCGGGTGGGGGAAGCGGCGAGACCCAGTACTTC.

In its sample, this clonotype was seen many times. The rearrangement uses TRBV4-1 and TRBJ2-1; 7 bases line up with TRBD2. Germline CDR1 and CDR2: MGHRA and YSYEKL. The CDR3 consists of 15 residues. Trimming took 1 base from V and 7 from J; bases not matched to a gene: 7. The CDR3 coding sequence is TGCGCCAGCAGCCAAGTTTCGCGGGAGAAGAATGAGCAGTTCTTC. It translates to CASSQVSREKNEQFF.

In the case of this clonotype: A single base separates this from a much larger clone, so it may be a read error. The rearrangement joins TRBV3-1 to TRBJ2-3, with 7 bases lining up with TRBD2. Germline lookup yields CDR1 LGHDT and CDR2 YNNKEL (reference sequence). The CDR3 totals 16 residues. As DNA, the CDR3 is TGTGCCAGCAGCCCCCGAGCGGGATCCCCCACAGATACGCGGTATTTT. Its translation is CASSPRAGSPTDTRYF.

The chain links TRBV4-3 to TRBJ1-2; D remains ambiguous. V shed 0 bases and J shed 0 bases, with 11 bases lying between them. From germline, CDR1 is LGHNA and CDR2 YSLEER. This CDR3 spans 16 amino acids. The CDR3 DNA reads as TGCGCCAGCAGCCAAGATTACCGGGAACCTAACTATGGCTACACCTTC. Translated, it gives CASSQDYREPNYGYTF.

This clonotype was detected ten times or more. The CDR3 loop is CASSQPTGKETQYF. CDR3 coding DNA: TGTGCCAGCAGTCAACCGACAGGGAAGGAGACCCAGTACTTC. This chain uses TRBV28 with TRBJ2-5; 7 nucleotides agree with TRBD1. The germline CDR1 and CDR2 sequences are MDHEN and SYDVKM. The J segment lost 5 bases and the V segment lost 5 bases, leaving 8 bases of the junction unmatched. The CDR3 totals 14 residues.

Only a few counts were recorded for this clonotype. The chain uses TRBV7-2 and TRBJ1-2, with 9 positions matching TRBD1. Per germline, CDR1 SGHTA and CDR2 FQGNSA. The CDR3 runs to 14 residues. Unmatched junction bases numbered 12, after V lost 5 bases and J lost 11 bases. CDR3 region: CASSRRQGVEAYTF. CDR3 bases: TGTGCCAGCAGCCGACGACAGGGGGTCGAAGCTTACACCTTC.

A remark on this clonotype: A junction boundary mismatches the germline segment, possibly from a read error. The rearrangement links TRBV29-1 to TRBJ2-1, with 8 positions matching TRBD1. This CDR3 comprises 15 residues. From germline, CDR1 is SQVTM and CDR2 ANQGSEA. DNA for the CDR3: TGCAGCGGGGCCCTACAGGGGGGATCCTACAATGGGCAGTTCTTC. It is translated as CSGALQGGSYNGQFF.

This clonotype appeared a few times. The chain uses TRBV7-2 and TRBJ2-1; 12 nucleotides align to TRBD2. J lost 5 bases, V lost 5 bases, and 7 bases had no gene match. The CDR3 length is 16 residues. Germline CDR1 and CDR2: SGHTA and FQGNSA. CDR3 loop: CASSPRLAGEDNEQFF. CDR3 DNA: TGTGCCAGCAGCCCGCGACTAGCGGGAGAAGACAATGAGCAGTTCTTC.

This rearrangement joins TRBV7-2 to TRBJ2-7; D is ambiguous. Trimming pared 5 bases from V and 8 bases from J, leaving 16 bases between. The CDR3 runs to 13 residues. CDR1 is SGHTA and CDR2 is FQGNSA in the germline V gene. The CDR3 region is CASSPRLAVKQYF. The CDR3, as DNA: TGTGCCAGCAGCCCACGACTTGCGGTCAAGCAGTACTTC.